Detailed here is one TCR beta chain. This clonotype showed up just a few times. Its antigen is currently not known. There are no base qualities to consult, and no much larger clone falls within one base. Receptor libraries were prepared by 5' RACE. The sequencer listed for this sample is Illumina HiSeq 2500. A second PCR of about 6 to 11 cycles was run with a J-beta primer mix and a sample-barcoded 5' primer. A template-switch 5' adaptor carrying 12 random nucleotides introduced a unique molecular identifier onto each TCR beta cDNA molecule. Each sample yielded at least 3 million CDR3-containing paired-end reads. First-strand cDNA was synthesized from all RNA with the Mint cDNA synthesis kit, primed by a TRBC-specific oligonucleotide. Following uracil-DNA glycosylase treatment, all cDNA underwent a first 18-cycle PCR with the universal primers M1SS and BC2_uni_R. The paper's processing steps were these. For normalization, 1 million high-quality reads, each with a distinct molecular identifier, were randomly selected from each sample. Instead of being binned into consensus sequences, reads that shared molecular identifiers were thrown out. MiTCR, set to a Q25 quality threshold and the strictest error-elimination algorithm, was used for CDR3 identification, clonotype clustering and error correction. A nonparametric unseen species model using Euler transformation provided a lower-bound estimate of total TCR beta diversity. Clones were called with MiXCR by TCRdb after fastp trimmed the public reads at Q25, and only in-frame beta chains were retained. Records with the same CDR3 protein are collapsed into one entry carrying the most frequent genes and DNA. The V and J calls were not made by the authors but by TCRdb's processing. The sample yields some 1.4 million distinct CDR3 sequences; approximately 40% were counted once. Jointly, the top ten make up roughly 8.2% of the sample.

The roughly 38 donors, aged about 6 to 95 years, were systemically healthy Caucasian individuals from Russia. Each donor gave around 9 milliliters of peripheral blood, collected into EDTA-treated Vacutainer tubes. PBMCs were isolated by Ficoll-Paque density-gradient centrifugation, with at least 7 million obtained per sample. Trizol reagent was used to extract total RNA from PBMCs, with at least 5.5 micrograms per sample. The percentages of naive CD45RAhigh/CD27high T cells were determined by flow cytometry on a PBMC aliquot from every donor. The CDR3 starts with the cysteine, ends with the phenylalanine, and has 14 residues. Just CDR3 DNA is preserved here, 42 bases in frame from base 1. Sequences SGHTA (CDR1) and FQGNSA (CDR2) are obtained from the germline V gene. This entry comes from a study of blood T cells in healthy people across ages (dated by TCRdb to about 2015). Broadly, across the study: In model experiments, template switching captured roughly one uniquely barcoded TCR beta cDNA molecule for every two T cells. To track age-related changes in TCR beta repertoire diversity, the study relied on deep sequencing normalized with unique cDNA molecular identifiers. The donors were divided into four age groups: young (average about 15 years), middle-aged (approximately 39), aged (about 60) and long-lived (about 79). To avoid experimental bias, donors of different ages were distributed randomly across sequencing lanes. Using the same blood draw, the study looked at two additional independent replicas of 1 million unique cDNA reads for two donors, one aged 18 to 29 and the other aged 80 or older.

On the study overall, not on this receptor specifically: Since profiling was done on bulk unsorted PBMCs, naive and antigen-experienced compartments could not be conclusively compared. The percentage of naive T cells measured by flow cytometry correlated strongly with observed TCR beta diversity. Because the CMV infection status of the donors was unknown, age-related changes in expanded clonotypes may potentially have been confounded. Estimates of total diversity based on one million sequenced T cells were considered lower bounds and underestimates. Observed TCR beta diversity per million T cells fell roughly linearly with age, and a significant reduction was already apparent by age approximately 40. Compared with the aged group, the long-lived group had more naive CD4+ T cells, fewer expanded clones and increased TCR diversity, suggesting age selection.

The chain uses TRBV7-2 and TRBJ2-7, and 8 bases in between align with TRBD1. With the DNA end fitting TRBJ2-5 better, the J assignment may be wrong. The TCR comes from a woman younger than 35 in good health. Sequenced sample: blood. The DNA sequence is as follows: TGTGCCAGCAGCCGGGACAGGTATAGCGAGACCCAGTACTTC. Protein translation: CASSRDRYSETQYF.